The 18 T cell receptor beta chains below come from one sample, sequenced in a study of response to subunit inactivated influenza vaccine listed by TCRdb under 2018. Library method: RT-PCR. TCRdb lists the instrument as Illumina HiSeq 2500. The public reads were quality trimmed at Q25 with fastp and then assembled into clones with MiXCR by TCRdb, keeping productive beta chains. Merged by CDR3 protein, the rows form single entries marked with the most common genes and DNA. Present in this sample are over 750,000 distinct CDR3 sequences, approximately 22% of which were seen just once. The ten largest account for about 10% of the sample. Here the sequenced sample was PBMCs from blood, taken roughly 5 days after vaccination. All receptors come from a man in his fifties who received an inactivated influenza vaccine. Donor details come from another sample of the same person, matched by shared clones.

This chain joins TRBV5-1 and TRBJ2-1; D is tentatively TRBD1 or TRBD2 (5 bases each). The germline gives CDR1 SGHRS, CDR2 YFSETQ. Trimming stripped 4 bases from V and 3 bases from J, with 14 bases between. CDR3 length: 15 amino acids. The CDR3 nucleotides are TGCGCCAGCAGCAAGGGACCGCACGACTACAATGAGCAGTTCTTC. It yields the protein CASSKGPHDYNEQFF.

The chain carries TRBV6-5 and TRBJ2-7; D uncertain. Per the germline V gene, CDR1 is MNHEY and CDR2 is SVGAGI. This CDR3 spans 14 amino acids. V lost 2 bases to trimming and J lost 2 bases, with 10 bases between them. CDR3 nucleotides: TGTGCCAGCAGTTACGCGACTGATACCTACGAGCAGTACTTC. Translating it yields CASSYATDTYEQYF.

V gene TRBV25-1 combines with J gene TRBJ2-2; D gene uncertain. CDR3 length: 14 residues. V lost 4 bases, J lost 4 bases, and 10 bases lay in between. Germline V gene data show CDR1 as MGHDK and CDR2 as SYGVNS. CDR3 amino acids: CASSAAGPTGELFF. The CDR3 DNA follows: TGTGCCAGCAGTGCGGCAGGCCCCACCGGGGAGCTGTTTTTT.

This clonotype was seen at least ten times. The chain is built from TRBV5-1 and TRBJ2-2; tentatively, D is TRBD1 (5 bases). CDR1 and CDR2 (germline): SGHRS, YFSETQ. V was shortened by 4 bases and J by 3 bases, with 10 bases between the two germline ends. The length of the CDR3 is 14 residues. The CDR3 reads CASSARVDTGELFF. DNA of the CDR3: TGCGCCAGCAGCGCCAGGGTCGACACCGGGGAGCTGTTTTTT.

The chain is built from TRBV27 and TRBJ1-1, with D unclear. The CDR3 is made up of 15 amino acids. Trimming cost V 6 bases and J 4 bases, with 18 bases left between them. Germline assignment: CDR1 MNHEY and CDR2 SMNVEV (reference sequence). CDR3 amino acids: CASSPPSGYGTEAFF. In DNA, the CDR3 is TGTGCCAGCAGCCCTCCCTCCGGGTATGGCACTGAAGCTTTCTTT.

This clonotype was found a few times. This chain joins TRBV7-2 and TRBJ2-1; a weak D match, TRBD1 (5 bases). Trimming shortened V by 0 bases and J by 0 bases, and 15 bases separated the two germline ends. Germline-derived CDR1 and CDR2 are SGHTA and FQGNSA. CDR3 size: 18 residues. CDR3 residues: CASSLALTGPSSYNEQFF. CDR3 DNA sequence: TGTGCCAGCAGCTTAGCGCTCACAGGCCCCAGCTCCTACAATGAGCAGTTCTTC.

The V gene is TRBV7-2, the J gene TRBJ2-5; D is possibly TRBD1 (5 bases). CDR3 length: 12 amino acids. Germline V gene data show CDR1 as SGHTA and CDR2 as FQGNSA. The germline V and J ends were trimmed by 5 bases and 5 bases, with 9 bases remaining between them. Here the CDR3 reads CASSAGWETQYF. The CDR3 DNA follows: TGTGCCAGCAGCGCAGGGTGGGAGACCCAGTACTTC.

In its sample, this clonotype was seen a few times. The rearrangement joins TRBV6-1 to TRBJ2-4; 14 nucleotides align to TRBD2. This CDR3 contains 16 residues. V lost 8 bases, J lost 2 bases, and 5 bases stayed unmatched. Per the germline V gene, CDR1 is MNHNS and CDR2 is SASEGT. The CDR3: CASGTSGGGTKNIQYF. The CDR3 DNA sequence: TGTGCCAGCGGGACTAGCGGGGGTGGGACCAAAAACATTCAGTACTTC.

In this sample, this clonotype turned up a few times. The V call is TRBV6-5, the J call TRBJ2-1, with TRBD2 matching over 8 bases. Trimming removed 0 bases from V and 7 bases from J; junction bases left unmatched: 8. The CDR3 is 16 amino acids. Germline values: CDR1 MNHEY, CDR2 SVGAGI. The CDR3 bases are TGTGCCAGCAGTTACTCGGGCGCGGGGGGACCAAATGAGCAGTTCTTC. Protein sequence: CASSYSGAGGPNEQFF.

The V gene is TRBV7-2, the J gene TRBJ2-1; no definite D call. This CDR3 region has 13 residues. The V and J ends lost 1 base and 8 bases respectively, with 9 bases between them. The germline CDR1 and CDR2 sequences are SGHTA and FQGNSA. This chain's CDR3 is CASSLEGIHEQFF. DNA of the CDR3: TGTGCCAGCAGCTTAGAGGGTATTCATGAGCAGTTCTTC.

The chain employs TRBV6-2 or TRBV6-3 and TRBJ1-5; 7 positions agree with TRBD1. J lost 0 bases, V lost 6 bases, and 5 bases had no gene match. This CDR3 region has 15 residues. Looked up from germline, CDR1 is MNHEY and CDR2 is SVGEGT. In nucleotides, the CDR3 is TGTGCCAGCAGCTATACAGGGGTTAGCAATCAGCCCCAGCATTTT. It encodes CASSYTGVSNQPQHF.

This chain connects TRBV5-1 to TRBJ2-5; TRBD2 is a possible D gene (5 bases). The CDR3 has 14 residues. Germline V CDR1 and CDR2: SGHRS, YFSETQ. The V gene lost 4 bases and the J gene lost 4 bases, with 14 bases spanning the gap. In DNA form, the CDR3 reads TGCGCCAGCAGCGCTGGGCTAGCCGGAGAGACCCAGTACTTC. Its protein product is CASSAGLAGETQYF.

This clonotype was picked up a small number of times. The chain joins TRBV7-2 to TRBJ1-1, with TRBD1 as a possible D gene (5 bases). V lost 7 bases to trimming and J lost 1 base, with 16 bases between them. The CDR3 spans 15 residues. Germline V gene sequence: CDR1 SGHTA, CDR2 FQGNSA. CDR3 loop: CASTQRGSGNTEAFF. As DNA, the CDR3 is TGTGCCAGCACTCAAAGGGGCTCGGGGAACACTGAAGCTTTCTTT.

This sequence joins TRBV6-1 and TRBJ2-3, with TRBD1 matching over 9 bases. J was trimmed by 6 bases and V by 7 bases; bases with no gene match: 20. The germline CDR1 and CDR2 sequences are MNHNS and SASEGT. CDR3 size: 18 residues. The CDR3 is CASNAPPGQGSPGDTQYF. The CDR3, as DNA: TGTGCCAGCAACGCACCCCCGGGACAGGGTTCCCCGGGGGATACGCAGTATTTT.

This chain connects TRBV3-2 to TRBJ1-1; TRBD1 was called by the table and not checked on the DNA. TRBV3-2 is described as a pseudogene. The CDR3 has 15 residues. CDR3 nucleotides: TGTGCCAGCTGCCTCCGGGACACGGGGAACACTGAAGCTTTCTTT. It codes for CASCLRDTGNTEAFF.

The chain combines TRBV20-1 with TRBJ2-2, with TRBD1 identical over 10 bases. The CDR3 has 16 residues. CDR1 is DFQATT and CDR2 is SNEGSKA in the germline V gene (reference sequence). The J segment lost 4 bases and the V segment lost 2 bases, leaving 7 bases of the junction unmatched. The CDR3 DNA reads as TGCAGTGCTAGACTACCGGGACAGGGGATCACCGGGGAGCTGTTTTTT. Its translation is CSARLPGQGITGELFF.

The chain carries TRBV12-3 or TRBV12-4 and TRBJ1-2, with D possibly matching TRBD1 (6 bases). Trimming removed 6 bases at V and 4 bases at J, with 15 bases between. There are 14 residues in the CDR3. In DNA, the CDR3 is TGTGCCAGCAGCCGGGACACCTTTATCTATGGCTACACCTTC. Translation gives CASSRDTFIYGYTF.

This clonotype was picked up a small number of times. The V and J genes are TRBV12-3 or TRBV12-4 and TRBJ2-5, with D possibly TRBD2 on 6 matching bases. This CDR3 has 14 residues. Trimming removed 6 bases from V and 1 base from J, with 12 bases in between. CDR3 nucleotide sequence: TGTGCCAGCAGCGGGAGTAACCTCCAAGAGACCCAGTACTTC. Encoded protein: CASSGSNLQETQYF.